One T cell receptor (beta chain) is described in this entry. Its antigen remains unknown. This CDR3 region has 14 residues. The V end was cut by 5 bases, the J end by 0 bases, with 8 bases between. Germline-derived CDR1 and CDR2 are LNHDA and SQIVND (reference sequence). This sample was taken from a study of shared clonotypes between healthy human individuals. About the research overall: The plates for each donor numbered three CD4 naive, three CD4 memory, two CD8 naive and one CD8 memory.

Profiled with immunoSEQ multiplex PCR; TCRdb holds only in-frame clones, not every one. The sample has about 510,000 clones; almost 97% are singletons. Whole-study findings and limits: Blood was the only sampled material, and tissue repertoires likely differ.

The chain carries TRBV19 and TRBJ1-5; D gene ambiguous. This TCR came from a woman in her 30s in good health. Input material: naive CD4+ T cells sorted from blood. This sample's subset: CD45RA+ positively selected. The CDR3 DNA sequence: TGTGCCAGTAGTGTGACGGTTAGCAATCAGCCCCAGCATTTT. It yields the protein CASSVTVSNQPQHF. Filled out from reference TRBV19 and TRBJ1-5, the complete variable domain reads DGGITQSPKYLFRKEGQNVTLSCEQNLNHDAMYWYRQDPGQGLRLIYYSQIVNDFQKGDIAEGYSVSREKKESFPLTVTSAQKNPTAFYLCASSVTVSNQPQHFGDGTRLSIL.